Listed below are T cell receptor beta chains from one sample, sequenced in a study of CD8 T cells in ankylosing spondylitis. MiXCR was run by TCRdb on the 5' RACE reads, yielding one entry per CDR3 protein. The profile shows about 170,000 distinct CDR3 sequences, approximately 20% of them singletons. The sample consisted of blood, either unsorted or a sorted T cell fraction (not recorded which). Receptors originate from a male donor with ankylosing spondylitis or in good health (not recorded which). The CDR3 runs from the conserved cysteine through the conserved F or W.

14	TRBV7-2	CASSTQGRNTEAFF
14	TRBV20-1	CSAPGTYSTDTQYF
14	TRBV10-3	CAISESGGQETQYF
15	TRBV12-3/TRBV12-4	CASSYDRGLRNEQYF
15	TRBV18	CASSPRSTSGNEQFF
14	TRBV6-2/TRBV6-3	CASSYDGTGNRYTF
15	TRBV7-8	CASIPLDRASREQYF
15	TRBV10-3	CATRTSGSSTDTQYF
13	TRBV20-1	CSGVRDRVYEQYF
14	TRBV10-3	CAISDWTGKGEQYF
16	TRBV12-3/TRBV12-4	CASTPGQGAPWTEAFF
14	TRBV7-3	CASSLGTQLGKQFF
14	TRBV6-1	CASSQDRHRETQYF
17	TRBV12-3/TRBV12-4	CASSPNRYLTSNQPQHF
11	TRBV28	CASSLRGEQFF
13	TRBV20-1	CSASDGVGGGYTF
13	TRBV14	CASSQKVANEQFF
12	TRBV4-2	CASSRSYNEQFF
13	TRBV29-1	CSVRKGTNEKLFF
14	TRBV5-1	CASSRGEPLNEQFF
15	TRBV19	CATKEAGWNTGELFF
18	TRBV2	CASSDDRGRDESTDTQYF